The 8 T cell receptor beta chains reported below all come from one sample, sequenced in a study of cytomegalovirus exposure and HLA in healthy donors. PCR involved 60 Vbeta and 13 Jbeta primers. Clones were sequenced by immunoSEQ multiplex PCR, and TCRdb holds only the in-frame ones, with some missing. In the table there are over 150,000 clones, 77% of which are singletons. Sequencing was carried out using PBMCs. The receptor set was obtained from a middle-aged woman in good health and CMV-seropositive.

The rearrangement links TRBV6-5 to TRBJ2-7; 7 bases match TRBD1. Trimming at V came to 3 bases and at J to 3 bases, leaving 5 bases not matched to a gene. Germline V gives CDR1 MNHEY, CDR2 SVGAGI. The CDR3 spans 14 residues. This chain's CDR3 is CASSYKGDSYEQYF. The CDR3 region has the DNA TGTGCCAGCAGTTATAAAGGGGACAGCTACGAGCAGTACTTC.

The chain is built from TRBV5-5 and TRBJ2-5; tentatively, D is TRBD1 (5 bases). The germline gives CDR1 SGHKS, CDR2 YYEKEE (reference sequence). The CDR3 extends over 13 amino acids. V shed 4 bases and J shed 2 bases, with 9 bases lying between them. CDR3 in DNA: TGTGCCAGCAGCCGACAGCCTCAAGAGACCCAGTACTTC. Amino acid sequence: CASSRQPQETQYF.

V and J are TRBV19 and TRBJ2-7, with a tentative D call TRBD1 (5 bases). Germline V CDR1 and CDR2: LNHDA, SQIVND (reference sequence). V lost 3 bases and J lost 1, with 10 bases in between. CDR3 length equals 14 residues. In DNA form, the CDR3 reads TGTGCCAGTAGTATCGGTAGGGGTTCCTACGAGCAGTACTTC. It codes for CASSIGRGSYEQYF.

The chain uses TRBV7-9 and TRBJ2-7; 9 nucleotides agree with TRBD1. The CDR3 consists of 14 residues. The V gene end was trimmed by 4 bases and the J gene end by 7 bases; junction bases not matched to a gene: 8. CDR1 and CDR2 (germline): SEHNR, FQNEAQ (reference sequence). The CDR3 loop reads CASSSQGAVGEQYF. CDR3 DNA: TGTGCCAGCAGCTCACAGGGGGCGGTCGGGGAGCAGTACTTC.

The chain couples TRBV11-2 to TRBJ2-2, with 7 bases lining up with TRBD2. J lost 5 bases, V lost 5 bases, and 8 bases had no gene match. The CDR3 covers 15 residues. Germline CDR1 reads SGHAT; CDR2 reads FQNNGV. CDR3 loop: CASSKWDGGTGELFF. DNA of the CDR3: TGTGCCAGCAGCAAATGGGACGGGGGGACCGGGGAGCTGTTTTTT. Full variable domain (outside the CDR3, taken from reference TRBV11-2 and TRBJ2-2): EAGVAQSPRYKIIEKRQSVAFWCNPISGHATLYWYQQILGQGPKLLIQFQNNGVVDDSQLPKDRFSAERLKGVDSTLKIQPAKLEDSAVYLCASSKWDGGTGELFFGEGSRLTVL.

The gene calls are TRBV5-1 and TRBJ2-7; 15 bases agree with TRBD2. Germline assignment: CDR1 SGHRS and CDR2 YFSETQ. Losses at the gene ends were 4 bases for V and 5 bases for J; bases not matched to a gene: 4. This CDR3 region has 15 residues. In DNA form, the CDR3 reads TGCGCCAGCAGCGGACTAGCGGGAGGGCCCAACGAGCAGTACTTC. It codes for CASSGLAGGPNEQYF.

This clone was seen only a few times. The rearrangement uses TRBV29-1 and TRBJ1-1, with 10 bases identical to TRBD1. CDR1 is SQVTM and CDR2 is ANQGSEA in the germline V gene. This CDR3 is 12 amino acids long. With 8 bases clipped from V and 5 bases from J, the junction kept 5 bases outside the gene matches. CDR3 nucleotide sequence: TGCAGCACGGACAGGGGGGGAACTGAAGCTTTCTTT. Amino acids: CSTDRGGTEAFF.

Concerning this clone: The identical CDR3 is also encoded by other nucleotide sequences in the sample. The rearrangement uses TRBV5-1 and TRBJ2-5; 9 bases align to TRBD1. Germline loops: CDR1 SGHRS, CDR2 YFSETQ. With V trimmed by 4 bases and J by 2 bases, 3 bases remained unmatched. The CDR3 loop spans 14 amino acids. Written as DNA, the CDR3 is TGCGCCAGCAGCCCCGGACAGGGGCAAGAGACCCAGTACTTC. It codes for CASSPGQGQETQYF.